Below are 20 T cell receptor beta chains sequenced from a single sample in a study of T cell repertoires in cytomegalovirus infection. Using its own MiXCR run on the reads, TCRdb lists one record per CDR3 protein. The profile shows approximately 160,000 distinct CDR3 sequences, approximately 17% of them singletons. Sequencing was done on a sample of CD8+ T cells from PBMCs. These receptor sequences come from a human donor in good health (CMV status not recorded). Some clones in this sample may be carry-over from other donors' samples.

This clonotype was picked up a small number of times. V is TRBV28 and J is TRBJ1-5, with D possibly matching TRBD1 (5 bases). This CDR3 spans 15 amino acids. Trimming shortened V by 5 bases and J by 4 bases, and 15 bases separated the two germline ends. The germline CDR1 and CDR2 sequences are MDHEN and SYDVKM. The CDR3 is CASSKYRGGNQPQHF. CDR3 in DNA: TGTGCCAGCAGTAAATACCGGGGGGGAAATCAGCCCCAGCATTTT.

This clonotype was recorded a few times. Here the CDR3 reads CSARDPTGHTEAFF. CDR3 nucleotide sequence: TGCAGTGCTAGAGACCCAACAGGGCATACTGAAGCTTTCTTT. The V gene is TRBV20-1, the J gene TRBJ1-1; D possibly corresponds to TRBD1 (6 bases). V gave up 0 bases and J gave up 5 bases, with 13 bases separating them. CDR1 and CDR2 (germline): DFQATT, SNEGSKA (reference sequence). The CDR3 contains 14 residues.

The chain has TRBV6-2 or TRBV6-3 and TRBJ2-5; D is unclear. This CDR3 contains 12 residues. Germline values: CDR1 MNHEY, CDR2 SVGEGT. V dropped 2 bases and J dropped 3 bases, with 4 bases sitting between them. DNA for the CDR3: TGTGCCAGCAGTTACCCCGAAGAGACCCAGTACTTC. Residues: CASSYPEETQYF.

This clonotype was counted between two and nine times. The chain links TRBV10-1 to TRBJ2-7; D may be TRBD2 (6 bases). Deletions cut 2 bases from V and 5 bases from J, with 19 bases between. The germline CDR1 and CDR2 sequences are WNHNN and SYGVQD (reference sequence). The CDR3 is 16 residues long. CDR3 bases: TGCGCCAGCAGTGAGGGGAGGACACCTACTTGGGACGAGCAGTACTTC. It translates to CASSEGRTPTWDEQYF.

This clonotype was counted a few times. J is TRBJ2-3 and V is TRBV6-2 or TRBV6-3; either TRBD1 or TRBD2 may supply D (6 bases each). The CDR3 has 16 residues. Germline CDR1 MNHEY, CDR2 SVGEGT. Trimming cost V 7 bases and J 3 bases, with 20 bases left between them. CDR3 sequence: CASTASPGGRTDTQYF. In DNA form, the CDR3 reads TGTGCCAGCACTGCCTCCCCCGGGGGCAGAACAGATACGCAGTATTTT.

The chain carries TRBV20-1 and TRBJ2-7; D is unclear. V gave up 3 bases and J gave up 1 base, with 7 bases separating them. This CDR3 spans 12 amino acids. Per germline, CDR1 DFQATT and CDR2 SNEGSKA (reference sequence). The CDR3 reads CSARGGSYEQYF. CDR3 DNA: TGCAGTGCTAGGGGCGGTTCCTACGAGCAGTACTTC.

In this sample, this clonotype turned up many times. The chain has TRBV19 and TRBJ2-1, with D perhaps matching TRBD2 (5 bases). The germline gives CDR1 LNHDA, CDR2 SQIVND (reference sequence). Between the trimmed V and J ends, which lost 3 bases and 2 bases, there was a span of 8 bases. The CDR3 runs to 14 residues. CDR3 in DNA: TGTGCCAGTAGTATTTCGGGGACCTACAATGAGCAGTTCTTC. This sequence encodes CASSISGTYNEQFF.

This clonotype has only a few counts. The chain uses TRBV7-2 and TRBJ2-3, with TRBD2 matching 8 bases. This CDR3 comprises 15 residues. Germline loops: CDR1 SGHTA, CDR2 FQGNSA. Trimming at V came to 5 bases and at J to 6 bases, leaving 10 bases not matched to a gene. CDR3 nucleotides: TGTGCCAGCAGCACGACTAGCGCCCGACCGGATACGCAGTATTTT. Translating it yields CASSTTSARPDTQYF.

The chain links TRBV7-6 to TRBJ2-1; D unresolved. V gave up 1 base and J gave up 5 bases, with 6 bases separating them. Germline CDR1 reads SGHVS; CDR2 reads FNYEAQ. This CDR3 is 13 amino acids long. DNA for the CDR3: TGTGCCAGCAGCTTAGTATTTGACAATGAGCAGTTCTTC. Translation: CASSLVFDNEQFF.

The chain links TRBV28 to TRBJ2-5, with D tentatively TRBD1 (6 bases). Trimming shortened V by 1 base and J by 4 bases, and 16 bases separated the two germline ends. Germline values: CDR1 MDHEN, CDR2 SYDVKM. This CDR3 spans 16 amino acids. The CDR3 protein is CASSLYTTGSAETQYF. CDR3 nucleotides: TGTGCCAGCAGTTTATACACCACAGGGTCGGCAGAGACCCAGTACTTC.

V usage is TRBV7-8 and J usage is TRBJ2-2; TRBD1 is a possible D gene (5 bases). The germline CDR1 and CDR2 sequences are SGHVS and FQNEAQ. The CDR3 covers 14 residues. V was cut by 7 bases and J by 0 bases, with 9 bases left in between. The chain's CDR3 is CASMDTANTGELFF. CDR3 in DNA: TGTGCCAGCATGGACACCGCGAACACCGGGGAGCTGTTTTTT.

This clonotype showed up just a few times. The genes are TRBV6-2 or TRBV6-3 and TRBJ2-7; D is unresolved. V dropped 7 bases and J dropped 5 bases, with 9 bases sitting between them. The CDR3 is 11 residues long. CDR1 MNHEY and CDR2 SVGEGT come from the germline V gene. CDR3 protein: CASTYYHEQYF. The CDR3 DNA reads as TGTGCCAGCACTTATTACCACGAGCAGTACTTC.

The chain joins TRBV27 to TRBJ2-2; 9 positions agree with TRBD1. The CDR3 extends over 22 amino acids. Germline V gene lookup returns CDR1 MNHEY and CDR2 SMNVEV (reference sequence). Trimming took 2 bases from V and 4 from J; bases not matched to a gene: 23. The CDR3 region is CASSLPNPRTGEIKSVTGELFF. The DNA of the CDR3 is TGTGCCAGCAGTTTACCGAATCCCCGGACAGGGGAGATTAAATCTGTCACCGGGGAGCTGTTTTTT.

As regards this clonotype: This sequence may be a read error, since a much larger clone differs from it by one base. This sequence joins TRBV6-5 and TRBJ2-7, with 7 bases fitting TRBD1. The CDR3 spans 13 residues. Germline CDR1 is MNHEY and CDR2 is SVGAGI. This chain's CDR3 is CASSPGQIYEQDF. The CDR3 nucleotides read TGTGCCAGCAGTCCGGGACAGATCTACGAGCAGGACTTC.

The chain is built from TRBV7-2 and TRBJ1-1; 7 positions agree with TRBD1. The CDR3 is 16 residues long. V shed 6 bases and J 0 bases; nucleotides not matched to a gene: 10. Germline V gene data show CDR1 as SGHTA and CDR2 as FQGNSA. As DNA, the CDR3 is TGTGCCAGCAGTATTCGGACAGGACGGGTGAACACTGAAGCTTTCTTT. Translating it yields CASSIRTGRVNTEAFF.

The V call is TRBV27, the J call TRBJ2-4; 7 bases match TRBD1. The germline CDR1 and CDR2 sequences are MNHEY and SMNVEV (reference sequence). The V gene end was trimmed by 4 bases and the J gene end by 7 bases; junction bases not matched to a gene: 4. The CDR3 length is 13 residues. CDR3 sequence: CASSWTGGNIQYF. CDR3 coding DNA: TGTGCCAGCAGTTGGACAGGCGGGAACATTCAGTACTTC.

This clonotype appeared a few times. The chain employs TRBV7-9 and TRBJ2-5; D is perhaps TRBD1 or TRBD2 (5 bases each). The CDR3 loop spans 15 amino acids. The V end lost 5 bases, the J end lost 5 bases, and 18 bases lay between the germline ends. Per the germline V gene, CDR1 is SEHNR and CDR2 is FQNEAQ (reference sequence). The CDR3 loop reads CASSPGTTRSETQYF. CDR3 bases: TGTGCCAGCAGCCCCGGGACCACCCGATCTGAGACCCAGTACTTC.

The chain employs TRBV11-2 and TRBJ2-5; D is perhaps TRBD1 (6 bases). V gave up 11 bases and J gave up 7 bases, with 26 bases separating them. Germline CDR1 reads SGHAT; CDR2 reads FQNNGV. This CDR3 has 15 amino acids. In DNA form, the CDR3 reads TGTGCCTCATTGGTTGGGACAAGACAAGGGAGGACCCAGTACTTC. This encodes CASLVGTRQGRTQYF.

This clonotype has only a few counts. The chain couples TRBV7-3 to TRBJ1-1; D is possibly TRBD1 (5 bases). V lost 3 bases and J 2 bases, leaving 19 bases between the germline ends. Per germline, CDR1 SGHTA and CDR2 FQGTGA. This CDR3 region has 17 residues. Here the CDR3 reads CASSFTRGRAVNTEAFF. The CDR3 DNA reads TGTGCCAGCAGCTTTACTAGGGGTCGGGCCGTAAACACTGAAGCTTTCTTT.

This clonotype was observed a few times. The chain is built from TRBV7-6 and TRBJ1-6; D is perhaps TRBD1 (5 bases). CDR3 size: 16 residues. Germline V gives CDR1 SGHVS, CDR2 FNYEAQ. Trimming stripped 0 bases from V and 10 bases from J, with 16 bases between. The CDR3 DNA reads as TGTGCCAGCAGCTTAGCGCCCGGGACGGTGGGGTCACCCCTCCACTTT. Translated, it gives CASSLAPGTVGSPLHF.